These 26 T cell receptor beta chains were all obtained from the same sample, sequenced in a study of blood T cell repertoires in COVID-19 (dated by TCRdb to the early 2020s). The library relied on the immunoSEQ multiplex PCR assay. As stored in TCRdb, this immuneACCESS dataset retains in-frame rearrangements with V and J assigned. A fraction of the clones does not appear; measured against another copy, unresolved V genes explain less than half of the discrepancy, and the remainder lacks a known reason. In all, the sample holds about 170,000 clones, and roughly 84% of those were seen once. Clones ranked in the top ten supply roughly 2.6% of the sample. The sequenced sample consisted of peripheral blood. These receptors were obtained from a human donor with acute or convalescent COVID-19. The donor label of this sample is uncertain.

This chain connects TRBV9 to TRBJ1-3, with D possibly matching TRBD1 (5 bases). CDR1 and CDR2 from the germline V gene are SGDLS and YYNGEE. This CDR3 is built from 15 residues. Trimming pared 4 bases from V and 2 bases from J, leaving 13 bases between. CDR3 amino acids: CASSPWLGAGNTIYF. In DNA, the CDR3 is TGTGCCAGCAGCCCTTGGTTAGGGGCTGGAAACACCATATATTTT.

The chain is built from TRBV7-8 and TRBJ1-1; no reliable D call. Per germline, CDR1 SGHVS and CDR2 FQNEAQ. The V end was cut by 3 bases, the J end by 1 base, with 6 bases between. This CDR3 is 13 amino acids long. The CDR3 protein is CASSFTKNTEAFF. CDR3 nucleotides: TGTGCCAGCAGCTTCACTAAGAACACTGAAGCTTTCTTT.

The chain has TRBV18 and TRBJ1-4, with TRBD1 identical over 8 bases. After removal of 3 bases from V and 0 bases from J, the junction contained 0 bases not matched to a gene. This CDR3 is built from 15 residues. Germline assignment: CDR1 KGHSH and CDR2 LQKENI. DNA of the CDR3: TGTGCCAGCTCACCGACAGGGGCAACTAATGAAAAACTGTTTTTT. This gives the protein CASSPTGATNEKLFF.

J is TRBJ2-5 and V is TRBV11-2; D is unresolved. V gave up 2 bases and J gave up 5 bases, with 3 bases separating them. CDR3 size: 11 residues. Germline-derived CDR1 and CDR2 are SGHAT and FQNNGV. CDR3 in DNA: TGTGCCAGCAGCTTACGTGAGACCCAGTACTTC. Protein product: CASSLRETQYF.

The chain combines TRBV5-1 with TRBJ2-3, with TRBD1 matching over 7 bases. The CDR3 loop spans 13 amino acids. V lost 4 bases and J lost 5; bases outside the gene matches: 4. The germline gives CDR1 SGHRS, CDR2 YFSETQ. The CDR3 loop reads CASSQTGEDTQYF. CDR3 DNA: TGCGCCAGCAGCCAAACAGGGGAAGATACGCAGTATTTT.

The DNA for the CDR3 is TGTGCCAGTACTCCTACACAGGGGGCGAGGGAAAAACTGTTTTTT. It translates to CASTPTQGAREKLFF. This rearrangement joins TRBV19 to TRBJ1-4; 9 positions match TRBD1. CDR1 LNHDA and CDR2 SQIVND come from the germline V gene (reference sequence). With 7 bases clipped from V and 8 bases from J, the junction kept 11 bases outside the gene matches. This CDR3 comprises 15 residues.

The CDR3 nucleotides read TGCGCCAGCAGTTTCTCAGCCTACGAGCAGTACTTC. Translating gives CASSFSAYEQYF. This chain connects TRBV5-1 to TRBJ2-7; no definite D call. The CDR3 contains 12 residues. V shed 5 bases and J shed 2 bases, with 8 bases lying between them. Germline values: CDR1 SGHRS, CDR2 YFSETQ.

This clone was recorded only once. The CDR3 nucleotides read TGTGCCAGCAGTCCCCGGCGGGGTTATGAAGGCAATCAGCCCCAGCATTTT. Translated, it gives CASSPRRGYEGNQPQHF. The chain joins TRBV28 to TRBJ1-5, with D unclear. The ends were cut back, 5 bases at V and 2 bases at J, with 19 bases in the middle. Per germline, CDR1 MDHEN and CDR2 SYDVKM. The CDR3 has 17 amino acids.

The gene calls are TRBV4-1 and TRBJ2-1; 10 bases are a match to TRBD2. This CDR3 has 16 amino acids. CDR1 and CDR2 from the germline V gene are MGHRA and YSYEKL. Losses at the gene ends were 0 bases for V and 10 bases for J; bases not matched to a gene: 9. CDR3 bases: TGCGCCAGCAGCCAAGATCGAGCGGGGGGGTCTCGGGAGCAGTTCTTC. This encodes CASSQDRAGGSREQFF.

The chain is built from TRBV6-6 and TRBJ2-1; TRBD2 is a possible D gene (6 bases). Between the trimmed V and J ends, which lost 4 bases and 6 bases, there was a span of 10 bases. Germline lookup yields CDR1 MNHNY and CDR2 SVGAGI (reference sequence). The length of the CDR3 is 13 residues. CDR3 in DNA: TGTGCCAGCAGTTTTTCTAGCGTCAATGAGCAGTTCTTC. Translating gives CASSFSSVNEQFF.

The rearrangement joins TRBV5-1 to TRBJ1-1; D gene ambiguous. The length of the CDR3 is 17 residues. V lost 4 bases, J lost 0 bases, and 19 bases lay in between. CDR1 SGHRS and CDR2 YFSETQ come from the germline V gene. In DNA form, the CDR3 reads TGCGCCAGCAGCCCGTTCGCCCAATCGGAGTTGAACACTGAAGCTTTCTTT. It specifies CASSPFAQSELNTEAFF.

Only a few counts were recorded for this clone. The rearrangement uses TRBV6-5 and TRBJ1-3, with D unclear. This CDR3 has 16 amino acids. Trimming removed 2 bases at V and 1 base at J, with 12 bases between. Germline values: CDR1 MNHEY, CDR2 SVGAGI. The CDR3 region has the DNA TGTGCCAGCAGTTACGAACAGAGCCGTTCTGGAAACACCATATATTTT. Its translation is CASSYEQSRSGNTIYF.

This chain joins TRBV6-4 and TRBJ2-1, with D unresolved. The germline V and J ends were trimmed by 2 bases and 7 bases, with 15 bases remaining between them. The CDR3 is made up of 15 amino acids. Germline V CDR1 and CDR2: MRHNA, SNTAGT. This CDR3 is CASSDRTLPRNEQFF. In DNA form, the CDR3 reads TGTGCCAGCAGTGACCGTACTCTCCCTCGGAATGAGCAGTTCTTC.

This chain connects TRBV7-9 to TRBJ2-2; TRBD2 is a possible D gene (5 bases). Trimming left V 5 bases short and J 1 base short, with 8 bases between. The germline V gene encodes CDR1 SEHNR and CDR2 FQNEAQ (reference sequence). The CDR3 is 14 amino acids. CDR3 nucleotides: TGTGCCAGCAGCCGGGGAGAGAACACCGGGGAGCTGTTTTTT. As protein: CASSRGENTGELFF.

The gene calls are TRBV5-1 and TRBJ2-7, with 10 nucleotides matching TRBD1. Trimming took 1 base from V and 5 from J; bases not matched to a gene: 9. Germline V CDR1 and CDR2: SGHRS, YFSETQ. This CDR3 is 16 amino acids long. The CDR3 DNA reads TGCGCCAGCAGCTTGTCGGGGACAGGGGTGGAAAACGAGCAGTACTTC. Translated: CASSLSGTGVENEQYF. Using reference TRBV5-1 and TRBJ2-7 for the parts outside the CDR3, the full variable domain is KAGVTQTPRYLIKTRGQQVTLSCSPISGHRSVSWYQQTPGQGLQFLFEYFSETQRNKGNFPGRFSGRQFSNSRSEMNVSTLELGDSALYLCASSLSGTGVENEQYFGPGTRLTVT.

This chain uses TRBV27 with TRBJ2-5; TRBD2 is a possible D gene (7 bases). CDR1 is MNHEY, CDR2 SMNVEV, per germline (reference sequence). Trimming cost V 7 bases and J 4 bases, with 19 bases left between them. The CDR3 spans 15 residues. The DNA of the CDR3 is TGTGCCAGCAACTCGTCGGAGGGGGGGGGAGAGACCCAGTACTTC. Translation gives CASNSSEGGGETQYF.

This chain connects TRBV9 to TRBJ2-3, with D tentatively TRBD2 (6 bases). The germline CDR1 and CDR2 sequences are SGDLS and YYNGEE. This CDR3 contains 16 residues. V was trimmed by 7 bases and J by 3 bases, leaving 21 bases between them. The CDR3 sequence: CASVRGAGSLTDTQYF. The CDR3, as DNA: TGTGCCAGCGTTCGAGGGGCGGGAAGTTTGACAGATACGCAGTATTTT.

This chain joins TRBV2 and TRBJ2-3; the D is unclear. Trimming shortened V by 6 bases and J by 1 base, and 8 bases separated the two germline ends. Germline CDR1 and CDR2: SNHLY and FYNNEI. The CDR3 covers 13 residues. The CDR3 here is CASSDQGTDTQYF. In nucleotides, the CDR3 is TGTGCCAGCAGCGACCAGGGCACAGATACGCAGTATTTT.

The chain couples TRBV6-2 or TRBV6-3 to TRBJ2-3; 7 positions agree with TRBD1. CDR1 is MNHEY and CDR2 is SVGEGT in the germline V gene. The V segment lost 5 bases and the J segment 3 bases; nucleotides outside the gene matches: 11. The CDR3 runs 16 residues. CDR3 nucleotides: TGTGCCAGCAGTCCACCGACAGGGATGGGGACAGATACGCAGTATTTT. As protein: CASSPPTGMGTDTQYF.

The rearrangement uses TRBV5-1 and TRBJ2-7; D perhaps matches TRBD1 (6 bases). The CDR3 loop spans 15 amino acids. Germline assignment: CDR1 SGHRS and CDR2 YFSETQ. V was clipped by 4 bases and J by 5 bases, with 19 bases between them. CDR3 bases: TGCGCCAGCAGCCCCCAGTGGCAGGGGTCCCACGAGCAGTACTTC. The encoded protein is CASSPQWQGSHEQYF.

This sequence joins TRBV10-1 and TRBJ2-7, with D possibly matching TRBD2 (6 bases). The CDR3 is made up of 12 amino acids. Germline CDR1 WNHNN, CDR2 SYGVQD (reference sequence). V shed 4 bases and J shed 3 bases, with 7 bases lying between them. The CDR3: CASSGDFYEQYF. CDR3 nucleotides: TGCGCCAGCAGTGGGGACTTCTACGAGCAGTACTTC.

This clone was recorded once. V usage is TRBV29-1 and J usage is TRBJ2-1, with 9 bases lining up with TRBD2. The CDR3 is 17 amino acids. The V gene end was trimmed by 8 bases and the J gene end by 3 bases; junction bases not matched to a gene: 17. Germline values: CDR1 SQVTM, CDR2 ANQGSEA. CDR3 DNA sequence: TGCAGCTTATCCCCTAGGGGAGCGGGAGGCCTCTACAATGAGCAGTTCTTC. Translation: CSLSPRGAGGLYNEQFF.

V and J are TRBV9 and TRBJ1-2; D is perhaps TRBD1 (5 bases). With 0 bases removed from V and 4 bases from J, the gap between germline ends came to 13 bases. The germline CDR1 and CDR2 sequences are SGDLS and YYNGEE. CDR3 length equals 15 residues. The CDR3: CASSVEEGWVYGYTF. In DNA form, the CDR3 reads TGTGCCAGCAGCGTAGAGGAGGGGTGGGTCTATGGCTACACCTTC.

The table lists this clone with a count of one. The CDR3 is CASSPGLAVSYNEQFF. CDR3 DNA: TGTGCCAGCAGCCCAGGGCTAGCGGTCTCCTACAATGAGCAGTTCTTC. The chain carries TRBV2 and TRBJ2-1, with 7 positions matching TRBD2. CDR3 length: 16 amino acids. The germline V gene has CDR1 SNHLY and CDR2 FYNNEI. V was clipped by 6 bases and J by 0 bases; unmatched bases: 8.

The chain carries TRBV9 and TRBJ2-1, with 10 bases fitting TRBD1. The J segment lost 3 bases and the V segment lost 4 bases, leaving 4 bases of the junction unmatched. There are 15 residues in the CDR3. Per germline, CDR1 SGDLS and CDR2 YYNGEE. CDR3 loop: CASSIDRGRYNEQFF. Here the CDR3 DNA reads TGTGCCAGCAGCATTGACAGGGGGCGCTACAATGAGCAGTTCTTC.

The table lists this clone with a few counts. The chain combines TRBV30 with TRBJ1-2; no firm D call. The V and J ends lost 0 bases and 3 bases respectively, with 11 bases between them. Germline loops: CDR1 GTSNPN, CDR2 SVGIG (reference sequence). The CDR3 extends over 14 amino acids. In nucleotides, the CDR3 is TGTGCCTGGAGTGTTAGGCCGGCGGACTATGGCTACACCTTC. Protein sequence: CAWSVRPADYGYTF. The full variable domain, with the rest looked up from reference TRBV30 and TRBJ1-2, is SQTIHQWPATLVQPVGSPLSLECTVEGTSNPNLYWYRQAAGRGLQLLFYSVGIGQISSEVPQNLSASRPQDRQFILSSKKLLLSDSGFYLCAWSVRPADYGYTFGSGTRLTVV.